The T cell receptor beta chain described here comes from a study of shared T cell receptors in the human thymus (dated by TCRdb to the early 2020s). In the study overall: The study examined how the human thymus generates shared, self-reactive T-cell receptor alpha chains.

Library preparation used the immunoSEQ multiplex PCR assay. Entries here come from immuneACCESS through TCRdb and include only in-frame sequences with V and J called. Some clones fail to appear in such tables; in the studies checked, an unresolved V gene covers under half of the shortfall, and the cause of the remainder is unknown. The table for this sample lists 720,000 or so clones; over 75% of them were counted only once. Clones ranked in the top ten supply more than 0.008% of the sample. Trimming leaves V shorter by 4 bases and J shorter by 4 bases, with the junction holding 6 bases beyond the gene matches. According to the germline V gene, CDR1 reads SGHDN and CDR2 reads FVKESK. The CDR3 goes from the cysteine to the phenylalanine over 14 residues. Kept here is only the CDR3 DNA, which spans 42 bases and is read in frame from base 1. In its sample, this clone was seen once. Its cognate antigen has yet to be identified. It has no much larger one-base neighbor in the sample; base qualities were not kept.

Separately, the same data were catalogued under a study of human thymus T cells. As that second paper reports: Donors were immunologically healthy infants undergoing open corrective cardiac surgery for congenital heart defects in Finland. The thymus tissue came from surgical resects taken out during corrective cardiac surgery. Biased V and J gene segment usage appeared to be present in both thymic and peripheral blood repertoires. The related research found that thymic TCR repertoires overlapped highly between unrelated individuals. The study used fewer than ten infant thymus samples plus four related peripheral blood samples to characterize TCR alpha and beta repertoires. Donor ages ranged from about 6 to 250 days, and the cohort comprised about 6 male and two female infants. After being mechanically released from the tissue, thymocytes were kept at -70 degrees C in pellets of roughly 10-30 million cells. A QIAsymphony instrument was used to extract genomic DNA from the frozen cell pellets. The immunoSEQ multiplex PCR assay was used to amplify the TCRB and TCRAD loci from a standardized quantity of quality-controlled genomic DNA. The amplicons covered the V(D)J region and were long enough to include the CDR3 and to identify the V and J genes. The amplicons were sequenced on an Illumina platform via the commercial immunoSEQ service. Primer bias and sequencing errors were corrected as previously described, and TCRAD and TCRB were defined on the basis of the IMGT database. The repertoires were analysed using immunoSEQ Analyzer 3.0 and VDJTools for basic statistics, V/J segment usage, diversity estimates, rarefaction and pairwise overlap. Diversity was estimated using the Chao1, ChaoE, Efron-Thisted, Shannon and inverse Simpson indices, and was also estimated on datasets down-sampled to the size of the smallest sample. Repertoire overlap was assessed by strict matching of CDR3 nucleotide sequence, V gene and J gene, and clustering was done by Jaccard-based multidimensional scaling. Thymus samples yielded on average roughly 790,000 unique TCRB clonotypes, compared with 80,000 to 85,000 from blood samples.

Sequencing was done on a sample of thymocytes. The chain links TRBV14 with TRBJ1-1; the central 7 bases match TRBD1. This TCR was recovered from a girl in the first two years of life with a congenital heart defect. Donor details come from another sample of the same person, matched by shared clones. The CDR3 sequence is CASSRRDSCTEAFF. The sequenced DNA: TGTGCCAGCAGCCGTAGGGACAGCTGCACTGAAGCTTTCTTT.